A selection of T cell receptor beta chains follows, all from one sample in a study of cytomegalovirus exposure and HLA in healthy donors. Sequenced by immunoSEQ multiplex PCR; TCRdb stores in-frame clones only, minus some. The data show roughly 130,000 clones, less than 85% seen once. The sample was PBMCs. These receptors all stem from a man between 25 and 39 years old in good health and CMV-seronegative. CDR3s include the opening cysteine and the closing phenylalanine or tryptophan. The D gene is left open where the match is weak. Clone size is stated in some rows and not others, as once, few, many or a class when expanded.

cdr3_aa: CSVRLAAKNIQYF
cdr3_nt: TGCAGCGTCAGACTAGCGGCCAAAAACATTCAGTACTTC
v_call: TRBV29-1
d_call: TRBD2
j_call: TRBJ2-4
clone_size: .

cdr3_aa: CASSVLLSGNTIYF
cdr3_nt: TGTGCCAGCAGCGTCCTCCTGTCGGGAAACACCATATATTTT
v_call: TRBV7-9
d_call: .
j_call: TRBJ1-3
clone_size: .

cdr3_aa: CASSSGLEQFF
cdr3_nt: TGTGCCAGTAGCTCGGGTCTTGAGCAGTTCTTC
v_call: TRBV19
d_call: .
j_call: TRBJ2-1
clone_size: .

cdr3_aa: CASGGQYSNQPQHF
cdr3_nt: TGTGCCAGCGGGGGACAGTATAGCAATCAGCCCCAGCATTTT
v_call: TRBV6-5
d_call: TRBD1
j_call: TRBJ1-5
clone_size: .

cdr3_aa: CASSSYRGPLGEQYF
cdr3_nt: TGTGCCAGCAGCTCGTACAGGGGCCCTCTAGGCGAGCAGTACTTC
v_call: TRBV7-9
d_call: TRBD1
j_call: TRBJ2-7
clone_size: .

cdr3_aa: CASTSGRDEKLFF
cdr3_nt: TGTGCCAGCACCTCAGGCAGGGATGAAAAACTGTTTTTT
v_call: TRBV5-5
d_call: .
j_call: TRBJ1-4
clone_size: .

cdr3_aa: CASSYLAGGSNEQFF
cdr3_nt: TGTGCCAGCAGTTACCTAGCGGGAGGTTCCAATGAGCAGTTCTTC
v_call: TRBV6-6
d_call: TRBD2
j_call: TRBJ2-1
clone_size: .

cdr3_aa: CASSPPPGQRHEQYF
cdr3_nt: TGTGCCAGCAGCCCCCCCCCGGGACAGAGGCACGAGCAGTACTTC
v_call: TRBV5-6
d_call: TRBD1
j_call: TRBJ2-7
clone_size: .

cdr3_aa: CASSAVGQGEQFF
cdr3_nt: TGTGCCAGCAGCGCCGTCGGGCAGGGTGAGCAGTTCTTC
v_call: TRBV9
d_call: .
j_call: TRBJ2-1
clone_size: .

cdr3_aa: CASRSGTPENSFF
cdr3_nt: TGCGCCAGCAGAAGTGGGACACCGGAGAATTCTTTCTTT
v_call: TRBV5-1
d_call: .
j_call: TRBJ1-1
clone_size: .

cdr3_aa: CASSVDQANIQYF
cdr3_nt: TGTGCCAGCAGCGTAGACCAGGCGAACATTCAGTACTTC
v_call: TRBV9
d_call: .
j_call: TRBJ2-4
clone_size: .

cdr3_aa: CASSVPSGSLDTQYF
cdr3_nt: TGTGCCAGCAGCGTCCCTAGCGGGAGTTTAGATACGCAGTATTTT
v_call: TRBV9
d_call: TRBD2
j_call: TRBJ2-3
clone_size: .

cdr3_aa: CASSRTSGPFEQFF
cdr3_nt: TGTGCCAGCAGCCGGACTAGCGGTCCCTTTGAGCAGTTCTTC
v_call: TRBV6-5
d_call: TRBD2
j_call: TRBJ2-1
clone_size: .

cdr3_aa: CASSLSGELFF
cdr3_nt: TGTGCCAGCAGTTTGAGCGGGGAGCTGTTTTTT
v_call: TRBV27
d_call: .
j_call: TRBJ2-2
clone_size: .

cdr3_aa: CASSRGQQETQYF
cdr3_nt: TGTGCCAGCAGCCGGGGACAGCAAGAGACCCAGTACTTC
v_call: TRBV5-6
d_call: TRBD1
j_call: TRBJ2-5
clone_size: .

cdr3_aa: CASSLAAGTTNEKLFF
cdr3_nt: TGTGCCAGCAGCTTGGCCGCGGGGACAACTAATGAAAAACTGTTTTTT
v_call: TRBV5-5
d_call: .
j_call: TRBJ1-4
clone_size: .

cdr3_aa: CASSGTYQETQYF
cdr3_nt: TGTGCCAGCAGCGGGACATACCAAGAGACCCAGTACTTC
v_call: TRBV6-5
d_call: .
j_call: TRBJ2-5
clone_size: few

cdr3_aa: CASSRGSSVDEQFF
cdr3_nt: TGTGCCAGCAGCCGAGGGTCAAGCGTCGATGAGCAGTTCTTC
v_call: TRBV6-5
d_call: .
j_call: TRBJ2-1
clone_size: .

cdr3_aa: CASSMRTTDRRQPQHF
cdr3_nt: TGTGCCAGTAGTATGAGGACGACAGACCGGCGTCAGCCCCAGCATTTT
v_call: TRBV19
d_call: .
j_call: TRBJ1-5
clone_size: few

cdr3_aa: CATSRGLSGTEAFF
cdr3_nt: TGTGCCACCAGCAGAGGGTTATCGGGCACTGAAGCTTTCTTT
v_call: TRBV15
d_call: .
j_call: TRBJ1-1
clone_size: .